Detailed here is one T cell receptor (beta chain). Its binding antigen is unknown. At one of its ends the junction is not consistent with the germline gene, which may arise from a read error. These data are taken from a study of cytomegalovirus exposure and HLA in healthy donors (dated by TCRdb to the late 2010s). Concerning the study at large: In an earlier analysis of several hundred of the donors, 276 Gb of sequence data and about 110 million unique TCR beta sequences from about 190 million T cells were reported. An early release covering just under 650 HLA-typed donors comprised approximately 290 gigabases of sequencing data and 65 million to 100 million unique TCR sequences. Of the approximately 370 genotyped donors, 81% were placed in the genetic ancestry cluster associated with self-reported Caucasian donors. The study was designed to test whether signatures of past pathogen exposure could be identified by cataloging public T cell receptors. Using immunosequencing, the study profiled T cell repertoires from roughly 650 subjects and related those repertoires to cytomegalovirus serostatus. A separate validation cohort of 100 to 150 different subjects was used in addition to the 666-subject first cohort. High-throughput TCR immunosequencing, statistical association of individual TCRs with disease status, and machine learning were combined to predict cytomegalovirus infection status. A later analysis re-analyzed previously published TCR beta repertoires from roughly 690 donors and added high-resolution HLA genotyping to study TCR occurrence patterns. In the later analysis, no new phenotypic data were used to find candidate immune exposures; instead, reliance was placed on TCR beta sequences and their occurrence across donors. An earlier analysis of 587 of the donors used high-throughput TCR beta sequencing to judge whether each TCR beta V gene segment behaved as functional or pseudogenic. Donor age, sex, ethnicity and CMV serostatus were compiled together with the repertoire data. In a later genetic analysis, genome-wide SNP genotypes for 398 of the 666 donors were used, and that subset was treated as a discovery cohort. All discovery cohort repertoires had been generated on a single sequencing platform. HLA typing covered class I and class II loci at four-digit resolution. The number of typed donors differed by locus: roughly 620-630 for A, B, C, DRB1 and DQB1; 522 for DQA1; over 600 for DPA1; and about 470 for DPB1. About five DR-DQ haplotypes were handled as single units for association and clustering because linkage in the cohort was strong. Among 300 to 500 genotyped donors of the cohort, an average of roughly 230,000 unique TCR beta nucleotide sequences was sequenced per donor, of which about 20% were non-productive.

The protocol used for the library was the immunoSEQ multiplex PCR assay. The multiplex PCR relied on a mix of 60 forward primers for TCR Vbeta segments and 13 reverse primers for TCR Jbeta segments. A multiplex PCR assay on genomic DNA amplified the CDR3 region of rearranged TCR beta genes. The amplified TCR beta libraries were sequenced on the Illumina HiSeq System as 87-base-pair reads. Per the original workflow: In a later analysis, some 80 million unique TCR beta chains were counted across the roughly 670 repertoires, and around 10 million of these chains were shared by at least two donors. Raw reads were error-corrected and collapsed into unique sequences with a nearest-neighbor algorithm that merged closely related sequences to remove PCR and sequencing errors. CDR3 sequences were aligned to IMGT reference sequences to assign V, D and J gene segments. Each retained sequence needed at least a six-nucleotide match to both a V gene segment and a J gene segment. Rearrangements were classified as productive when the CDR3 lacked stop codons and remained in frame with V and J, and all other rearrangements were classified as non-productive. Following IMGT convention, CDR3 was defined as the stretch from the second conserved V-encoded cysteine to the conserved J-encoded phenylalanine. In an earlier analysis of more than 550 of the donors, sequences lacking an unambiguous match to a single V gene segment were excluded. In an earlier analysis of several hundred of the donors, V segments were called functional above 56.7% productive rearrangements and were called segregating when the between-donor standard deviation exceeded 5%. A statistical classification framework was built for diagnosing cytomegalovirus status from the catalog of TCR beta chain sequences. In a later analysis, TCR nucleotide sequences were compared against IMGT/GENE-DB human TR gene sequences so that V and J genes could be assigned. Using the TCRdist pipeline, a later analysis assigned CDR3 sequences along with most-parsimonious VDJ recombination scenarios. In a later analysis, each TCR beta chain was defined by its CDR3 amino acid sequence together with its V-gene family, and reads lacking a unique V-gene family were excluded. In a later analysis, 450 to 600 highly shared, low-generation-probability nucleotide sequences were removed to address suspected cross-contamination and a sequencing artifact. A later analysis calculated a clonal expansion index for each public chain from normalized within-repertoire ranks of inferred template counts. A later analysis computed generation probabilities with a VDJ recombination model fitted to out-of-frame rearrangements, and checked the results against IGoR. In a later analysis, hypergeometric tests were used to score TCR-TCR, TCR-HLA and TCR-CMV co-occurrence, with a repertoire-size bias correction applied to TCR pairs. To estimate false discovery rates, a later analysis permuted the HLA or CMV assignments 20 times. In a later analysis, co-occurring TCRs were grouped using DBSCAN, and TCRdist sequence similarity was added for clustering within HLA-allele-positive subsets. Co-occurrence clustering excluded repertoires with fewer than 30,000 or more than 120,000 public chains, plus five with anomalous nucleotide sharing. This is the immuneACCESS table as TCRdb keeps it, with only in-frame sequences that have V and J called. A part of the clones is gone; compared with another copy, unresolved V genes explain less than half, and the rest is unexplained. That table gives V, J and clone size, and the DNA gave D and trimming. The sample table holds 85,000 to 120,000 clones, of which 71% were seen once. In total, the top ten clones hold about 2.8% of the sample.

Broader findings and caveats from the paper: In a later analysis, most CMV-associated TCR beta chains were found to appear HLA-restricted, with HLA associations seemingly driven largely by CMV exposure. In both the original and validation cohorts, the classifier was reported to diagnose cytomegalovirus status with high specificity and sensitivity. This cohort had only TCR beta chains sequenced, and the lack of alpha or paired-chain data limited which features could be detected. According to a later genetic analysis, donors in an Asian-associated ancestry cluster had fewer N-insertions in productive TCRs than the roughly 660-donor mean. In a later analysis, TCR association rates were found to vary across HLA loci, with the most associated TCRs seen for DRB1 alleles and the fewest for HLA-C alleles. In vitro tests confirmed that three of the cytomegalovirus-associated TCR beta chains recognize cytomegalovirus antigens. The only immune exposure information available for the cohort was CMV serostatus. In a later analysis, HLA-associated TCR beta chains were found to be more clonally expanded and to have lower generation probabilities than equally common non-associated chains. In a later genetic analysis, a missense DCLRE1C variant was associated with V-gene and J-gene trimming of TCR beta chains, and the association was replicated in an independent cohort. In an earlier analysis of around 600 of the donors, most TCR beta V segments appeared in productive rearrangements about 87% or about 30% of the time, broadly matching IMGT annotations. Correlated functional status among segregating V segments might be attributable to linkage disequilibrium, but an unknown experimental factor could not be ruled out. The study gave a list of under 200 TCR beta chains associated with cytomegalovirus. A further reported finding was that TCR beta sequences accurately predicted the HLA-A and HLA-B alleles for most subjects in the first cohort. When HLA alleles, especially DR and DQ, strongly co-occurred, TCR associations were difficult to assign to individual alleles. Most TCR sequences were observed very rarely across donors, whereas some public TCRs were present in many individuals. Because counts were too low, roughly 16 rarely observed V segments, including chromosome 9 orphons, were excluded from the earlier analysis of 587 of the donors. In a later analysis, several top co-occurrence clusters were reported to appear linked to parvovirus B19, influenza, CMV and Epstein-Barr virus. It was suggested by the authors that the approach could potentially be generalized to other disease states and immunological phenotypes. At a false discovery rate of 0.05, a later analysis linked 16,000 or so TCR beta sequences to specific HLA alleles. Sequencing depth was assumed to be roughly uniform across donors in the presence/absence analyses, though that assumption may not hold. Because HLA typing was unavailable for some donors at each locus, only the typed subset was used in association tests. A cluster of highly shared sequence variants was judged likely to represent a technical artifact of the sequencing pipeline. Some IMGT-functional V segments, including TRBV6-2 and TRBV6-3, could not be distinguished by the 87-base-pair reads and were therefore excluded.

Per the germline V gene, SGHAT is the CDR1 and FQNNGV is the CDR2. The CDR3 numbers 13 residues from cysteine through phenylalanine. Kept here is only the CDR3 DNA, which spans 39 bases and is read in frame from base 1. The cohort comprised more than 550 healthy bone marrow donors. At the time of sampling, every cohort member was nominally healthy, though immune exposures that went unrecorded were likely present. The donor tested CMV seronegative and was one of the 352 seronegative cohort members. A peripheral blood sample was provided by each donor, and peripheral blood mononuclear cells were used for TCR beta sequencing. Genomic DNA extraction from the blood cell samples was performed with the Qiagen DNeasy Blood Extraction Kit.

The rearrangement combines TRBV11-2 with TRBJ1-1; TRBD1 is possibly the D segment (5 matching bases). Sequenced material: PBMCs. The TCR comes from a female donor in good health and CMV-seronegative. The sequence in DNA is TGTGCCGGCAGCTTGGGGGGGAACACTGAAGCTTTCTTT. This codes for CAGSLGGNTEAFF.